Sequencing of this TCR beta chain was carried out in a study of shared clonotypes between healthy human individuals. About the study: Ranging from 18 to 49 in age, donors were a couple of women and a few men.

Assay used: immunoSEQ multiplex PCR; TCRdb lists only in-frame clones, some missing. Altogether some 1.4 million clones are present, roughly 97% being singletons, with the ten largest covering 0.95% to 1.5%. Sequencing was done on a sample of naive CD4+ T cells sorted from blood. Stated subset: CD45RA+ positively selected. The TCR was taken from a young man in good health.

CDR3 in DNA: TGTGCCAGCAGTGAAGCCCCGATACTCACAGATACGCAGTATTTT. The encoded protein is CASSEAPILTDTQYF. The V call is TRBV6-1, the J call TRBJ2-3; D not certain. CDR1 and CDR2 from the germline V gene are MNHNS and SASEGT. The CDR3 is 15 residues long. V lost 0 bases and J 2 bases, leaving 9 bases between the germline ends.